Following are 21 T cell receptor beta chains from one sample sequenced in a study of beta chain features in type 1 diabetes. Findings and limits, study-wide: When Type 1 diabetes patients were examined, their TCRB CDR3s proved moderately but significantly shorter in all four CD4+ subsets.

Expressed TCRB transcripts were sequenced, since all the RNA that had been isolated was reverse transcribed. Only in-frame clones appear in the TCRdb table, and some are missing; sequencing was by immunoSEQ multiplex PCR. The sample has some 150,000 clones; about 13% are singletons. These TCRs' antigens remain unknown. The sequenced sample was central memory CD4+ T cells from blood. These receptors were obtained from a man aged 18 to 29 with type 1 diabetes.

There are many counts of this clone. The CDR3 loop reads CASSHDGTSADTQYF. For the CDR3, the DNA is TGTGCCAGCAGCCATGATGGGACTAGCGCAGATACGCAGTATTTT. This chain joins TRBV4-2 and TRBJ2-3, with 10 bases identical to TRBD2. This CDR3 contains 15 residues. Germline CDR1 LGHNA, CDR2 YNFKEQ. V shed 3 bases, J shed 4 bases, and the junction held 4 bases outside the gene matches.

This clone was picked up a small number of times. The CDR3 bases are TGTGCCAGCGGTCAGGGTGCTCCCTACGAGCAGTACTTC. As protein: CASGQGAPYEQYF. This chain links TRBV27 with TRBJ2-7, with D tentatively TRBD1 (5 bases). The CDR3 is made up of 13 amino acids. Between the trimmed V and J ends, which lost 8 bases and 2 bases, there was a span of 13 bases. Germline assignment: CDR1 MNHEY and CDR2 SMNVEV (reference sequence).

The chain links TRBV11-2 to TRBJ1-2; D is ambiguous. The V gene's germline CDR1 is SGHAT and CDR2 FQNNGV. The CDR3 runs 13 residues. V shed 1 base and J shed 8 bases, with 11 bases lying between them. This CDR3 is CASSLARSGGYTF. Written as DNA, the CDR3 is TGTGCCAGCAGCTTAGCTCGTTCGGGCGGCTACACCTTC.

The rearrangement links TRBV7-2 to TRBJ2-7; 9 nucleotides line up with TRBD1. This CDR3 has 14 amino acids. V dropped 4 bases and J dropped 6; count of bases not matched to a gene: 7. The germline gives CDR1 SGHTA, CDR2 FQGNSA. The CDR3 sequence is CASSWGTGSREQYF. The CDR3 DNA reads TGTGCCAGCAGCTGGGGGACAGGGTCGCGCGAGCAGTACTTC.

The rearrangement uses TRBV5-4 and TRBJ1-2; D call uncertain. CDR3 size: 14 residues. The germline V gene encodes CDR1 SGHNT and CDR2 YYREEE (reference sequence). Deletions cut 4 bases from V and 5 bases from J, with 15 bases between. DNA of the CDR3: TGTGCCAGCAGCCCTTGGAATGCCGAGTATGGCTACACCTTC. It is translated as CASSPWNAEYGYTF.

This clone was counted between two and nine times. The V gene is TRBV18, the J gene TRBJ1-1; unclear D gene. The CDR3 extends over 15 amino acids. V shed 1 base and J shed 2 bases, with 11 bases lying between them. Germline CDR1 reads KGHSH; CDR2 reads LQKENI. CDR3 in DNA: TGTGCCAGCTCACCACGTCCCAGCCAAAACACTGAAGCTTTCTTT. This sequence encodes CASSPRPSQNTEAFF.

This clone was picked up a small number of times. The chain is built from TRBV5-1 and TRBJ2-1; D ambiguous. Germline loops: CDR1 SGHRS, CDR2 YFSETQ. The CDR3 has 16 amino acids. V lost 1 base and J lost 0, with 11 bases in between. DNA for the CDR3: TGCGCCAGCAGCTTGACCGGGTCCAGCTCCTACAATGAGCAGTTCTTC. Protein sequence: CASSLTGSSSYNEQFF.

This clone was picked up a small number of times. The chain combines TRBV4-2 with TRBJ1-4; 11 bases agree with TRBD1. The CDR3 runs to 17 residues. J gave up 3 bases and V 5 bases, and 8 bases lay outside the gene matches. CDR1 and CDR2 (germline): LGHNA, YNFKEQ. CDR3 nucleotide sequence: TGTGCCAGCAGCTCATCCGGGACAGGGGGATCTAATGAAAAACTGTTTTTT. Amino acid sequence: CASSSSGTGGSNEKLFF.

This clone was detected many times. The CDR3 protein is CASTTTGSSNEQFF. As DNA, the CDR3 is TGTGCCAGCACCACGACAGGGAGTTCCAATGAGCAGTTCTTC. The gene calls are TRBV11-3 and TRBJ2-1; 7 positions match TRBD1. J lost 6 bases, V lost 7 bases, and 9 bases had no gene match. The germline V gene encodes CDR1 SGHNT and CDR2 YENEEA. The CDR3 has 14 amino acids.

The chain employs TRBV6-5 and TRBJ1-1, with a weak D call TRBD1 (6 bases). Germline V gene sequence: CDR1 MNHEY, CDR2 SVGAGI. The ends were cut back, 2 bases at V and 1 base at J, with 14 bases in the middle. This CDR3 region has 16 residues. The CDR3, as DNA: TGTGCCAGCAGTTACACCCTAACAGGGAAGAACACTGAAGCTTTCTTT. Its protein is CASSYTLTGKNTEAFF.

The chain recombines TRBV13 with TRBJ1-1; tentatively, D is TRBD1 (5 bases). This CDR3 region has 18 residues. Germline lookup yields CDR1 PRHDT and CDR2 FYEKMQ (reference sequence). With 7 bases removed from V and 1 base from J, the gap between germline ends came to 25 bases. The CDR3 DNA sequence: TGTGCCAGCATGAGAGGGGCAGGACGGTTAGTTGAGAACACTGAAGCTTTCTTT. Its protein is CASMRGAGRLVENTEAFF.

This clone was detected a few times. V is TRBV21-1 and J is TRBJ1-2; the D call of TRBD1 is as the table states it, not checked on the DNA. TRBV21-1 is termed a pseudogene. The CDR3 covers 15 residues. The CDR3 protein is CASSCRHTLNYGYTF. Written as DNA, the CDR3 is TGTGCCAGCAGCTGTCGACACACGCTTAACTATGGCTACACCTTC.

J is TRBJ1-2 and V is TRBV7-9, with 10 bases matching TRBD1. CDR3 size: 14 residues. Looked up from germline, CDR1 is SEHNR and CDR2 is FQNEAQ (reference sequence). V shed 6 bases, J shed 8 bases, and the junction held 9 bases outside the gene matches. CDR3 protein: CASSPTGTGEGYTF. The CDR3 region has the DNA TGTGCCAGCAGTCCTACCGGGACAGGGGAAGGCTACACCTTC.

This clone has a handful of counts. The rearrangement joins TRBV29-1 to TRBJ2-1; D gene uncertain. The CDR3 extends over 14 amino acids. Germline V lookup: CDR1 SQVTM, CDR2 ANQGSEA. The V gene lost 2 bases and the J gene lost 0 bases, with 8 bases spanning the gap. The CDR3 sequence is CSVERGNSYNEQFF. Written as DNA, the CDR3 is TGCAGCGTTGAACGTGGGAACTCCTACAATGAGCAGTTCTTC.

The V call is TRBV27, the J call TRBJ2-5, with D hard to call. The CDR3 extends over 13 amino acids. V was shortened by 2 bases and J by 5 bases, with 9 bases between the two germline ends. Germline CDR1 and CDR2: MNHEY and SMNVEV (reference sequence). CDR3 sequence reads: CASSLRRTETQYF. DNA for the CDR3: TGTGCCAGCAGTTTAAGGCGAACGGAGACCCAGTACTTC.

This chain links TRBV5-4 with TRBJ2-7; 9 bases are a match to TRBD2. This CDR3 has 15 amino acids. Germline assignment: CDR1 SGHNT and CDR2 YYREEE (reference sequence). Unmatched junction bases numbered 4, after V lost 1 base and J lost 2 bases. This CDR3 is CASSLRASGAYEQYF. CDR3 nucleotides: TGTGCCAGCAGCTTGCGTGCTAGCGGGGCCTACGAGCAGTACTTC.

The rearrangement joins TRBV4-1 to TRBJ2-1; perhaps TRBD2 as D (6 bases). V dropped 0 bases and J dropped 8 bases, with 14 bases sitting between them. This CDR3 has 15 amino acids. CDR1 is MGHRA and CDR2 is YSYEKL in the germline V gene. CDR3 sequence: CASSQDRVGTYEQFF. For the CDR3, the DNA is TGCGCCAGCAGCCAAGATAGGGTCGGGACTTATGAGCAGTTCTTC.

The rearrangement uses TRBV18 and TRBJ2-4; 8 positions agree with TRBD1. From germline, CDR1 is KGHSH and CDR2 LQKENI. This CDR3 has 12 residues. Losses at the gene ends were 5 bases for V and 8 bases for J; bases not matched to a gene: 2. Here the CDR3 reads CASSSQGDIQYF. The CDR3 DNA reads TGTGCCAGCTCATCACAGGGGGACATTCAGTACTTC.

The J gene is TRBJ1-2, the V gene TRBV5-1; a possible D gene is TRBD1 (6 bases). The CDR3 has 16 amino acids. Germline V gene data show CDR1 as SGHRS and CDR2 as YFSETQ. V was cut by 4 bases and J by 2 bases, with 18 bases left in between. The CDR3 sequence: CASSPWYRTANYGYTF. The CDR3 coding sequence is TGCGCCAGCAGCCCCTGGTATCGGACAGCAAACTATGGCTACACCTTC. Variable domain in full (rest from reference TRBV5-1 and TRBJ1-2): KAGVTQTPRYLIKTRGQQVTLSCSPISGHRSVSWYQQTPGQGLQFLFEYFSETQRNKGNFPGRFSGRQFSNSRSEMNVSTLELGDSALYLCASSPWYRTANYGYTFGSGTRLTVV.

This clone was counted only a few times. The chain employs TRBV4-3 and TRBJ2-4; a possible D gene is TRBD1 (6 bases). V was cut by 4 bases and J by 8 bases, with 21 bases left in between. The V gene's germline CDR1 is LGHNA and CDR2 YSLEER. The CDR3 totals 16 residues. The CDR3 sequence: CASSLNPAGVGDIQYF. The DNA for the CDR3 is TGCGCCAGCAGCCTAAACCCGGCAGGGGTCGGGGACATTCAGTACTTC.

This clone was counted only a few times. The V call is TRBV7-9, the J call TRBJ1-2; the D is unclear. The germline V gene encodes CDR1 SEHNR and CDR2 FQNEAQ (reference sequence). V lost 3 bases, J lost 7 bases, and 21 bases lay in between. The length of the CDR3 is 16 residues. The CDR3 DNA is TGTGCCAGCAGCTTCGACCACCGATCGGTGAGGTTTGGCTACACCTTC. It translates to CASSFDHRSVRFGYTF.